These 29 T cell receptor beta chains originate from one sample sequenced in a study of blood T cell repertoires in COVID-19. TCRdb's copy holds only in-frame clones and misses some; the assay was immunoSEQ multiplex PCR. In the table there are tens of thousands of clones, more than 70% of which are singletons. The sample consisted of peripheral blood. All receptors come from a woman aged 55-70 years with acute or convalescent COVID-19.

CDR3 DNA sequence: TGCGCCAGCATCACCGAGGTAGGGGGTAAAAGGTATGGCTACACCTTC. Its translation is CASITEVGGKRYGYTF. The chain links TRBV10-2 to TRBJ1-2; TRBD1 is a possible D gene (6 bases). Germline assignment: CDR1 WSHSY and CDR2 SAAADI. The V end was cut by 7 bases, the J end by 5 bases, with 23 bases between. The CDR3 extends over 16 amino acids.

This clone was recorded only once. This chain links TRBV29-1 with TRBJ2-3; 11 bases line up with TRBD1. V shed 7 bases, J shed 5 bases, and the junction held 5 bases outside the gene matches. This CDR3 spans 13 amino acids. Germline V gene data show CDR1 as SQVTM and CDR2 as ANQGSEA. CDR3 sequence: CSARTGGIDTQYF. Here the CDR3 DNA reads TGCAGCGCTCGGACAGGGGGCATAGATACGCAGTATTTT.

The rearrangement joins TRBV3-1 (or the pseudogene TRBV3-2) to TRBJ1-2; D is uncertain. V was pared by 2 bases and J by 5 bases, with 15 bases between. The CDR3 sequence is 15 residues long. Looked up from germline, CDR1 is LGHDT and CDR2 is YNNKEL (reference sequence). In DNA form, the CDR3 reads TGTGCCAGCAGCCAACCGGCCGGAGGGCCATATGGCTACACCTTC. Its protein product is CASSQPAGGPYGYTF.

The CDR3 nucleotides read TGTGCCAGCAGCTTAGCGGACACGGTGGGAGAGCAGTACTTC. It translates to CASSLADTVGEQYF. The genes are TRBV7-2 and TRBJ2-7, with D possibly TRBD1 on 5 matching bases. The germline V gene encodes CDR1 SGHTA and CDR2 FQGNSA. V was clipped by 0 bases and J by 7 bases, with 13 bases between them. The CDR3 length is 14 residues.

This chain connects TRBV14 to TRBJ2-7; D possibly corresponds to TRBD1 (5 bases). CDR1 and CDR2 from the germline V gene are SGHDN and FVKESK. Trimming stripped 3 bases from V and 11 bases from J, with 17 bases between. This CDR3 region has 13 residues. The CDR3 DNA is TGTGCCAGCAGCCATCCAGGGTCCCGCCCTGAGTACTTC. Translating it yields CASSHPGSRPEYF.

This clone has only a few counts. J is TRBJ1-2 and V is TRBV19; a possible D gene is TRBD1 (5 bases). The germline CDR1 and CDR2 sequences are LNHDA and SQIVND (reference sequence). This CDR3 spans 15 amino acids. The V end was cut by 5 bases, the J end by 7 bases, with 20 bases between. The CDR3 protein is CASSPPGQAEGGYTF. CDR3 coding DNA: TGTGCCAGTAGTCCCCCAGGGCAAGCGGAGGGTGGCTACACCTTC.

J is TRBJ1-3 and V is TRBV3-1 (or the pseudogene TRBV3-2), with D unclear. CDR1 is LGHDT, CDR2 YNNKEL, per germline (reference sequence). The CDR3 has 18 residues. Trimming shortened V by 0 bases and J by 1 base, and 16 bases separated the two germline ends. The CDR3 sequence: CASSQDGGSRVSGNTIYF. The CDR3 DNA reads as TGTGCCAGCAGCCAAGATGGAGGGTCAAGGGTGTCTGGAAACACCATATATTTT.

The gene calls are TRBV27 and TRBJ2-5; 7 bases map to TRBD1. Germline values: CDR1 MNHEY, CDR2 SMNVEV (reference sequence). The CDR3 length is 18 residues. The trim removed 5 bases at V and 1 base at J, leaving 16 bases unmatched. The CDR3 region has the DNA TGTGCCAGCAGTGATGACAGGGACCTGCTAACTTTCCAAGAGACCCAGTACTTC. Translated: CASSDDRDLLTFQETQYF.

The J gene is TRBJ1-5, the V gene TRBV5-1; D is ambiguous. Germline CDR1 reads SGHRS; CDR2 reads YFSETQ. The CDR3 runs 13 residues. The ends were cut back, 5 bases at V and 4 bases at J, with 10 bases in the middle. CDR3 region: CASSVQQNQPQHF. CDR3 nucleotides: TGCGCCAGCAGTGTACAGCAAAATCAGCCCCAGCATTTT.

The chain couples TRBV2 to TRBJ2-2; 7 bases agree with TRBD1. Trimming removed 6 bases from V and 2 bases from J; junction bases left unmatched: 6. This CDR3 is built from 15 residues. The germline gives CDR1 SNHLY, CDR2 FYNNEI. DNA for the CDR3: TGTGCCAGCAGGCCCGGGACAGTCAACACCGGGGAGCTGTTTTTT. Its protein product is CASRPGTVNTGELFF.

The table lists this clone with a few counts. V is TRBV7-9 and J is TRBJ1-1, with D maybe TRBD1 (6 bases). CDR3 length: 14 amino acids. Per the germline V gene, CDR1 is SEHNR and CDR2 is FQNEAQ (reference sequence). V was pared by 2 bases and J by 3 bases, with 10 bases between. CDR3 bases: TGTGCCAGCAGCTTATCAGGGGTCCACACTGAAGCTTTCTTT. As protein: CASSLSGVHTEAFF.

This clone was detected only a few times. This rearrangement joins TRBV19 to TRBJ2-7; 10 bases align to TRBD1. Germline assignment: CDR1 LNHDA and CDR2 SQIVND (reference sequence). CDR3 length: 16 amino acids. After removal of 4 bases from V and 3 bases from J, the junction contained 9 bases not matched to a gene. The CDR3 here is CASSTAWGQGYYEQYF. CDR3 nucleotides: TGTGCCAGTAGTACTGCTTGGGGACAGGGGTACTACGAGCAGTACTTC.

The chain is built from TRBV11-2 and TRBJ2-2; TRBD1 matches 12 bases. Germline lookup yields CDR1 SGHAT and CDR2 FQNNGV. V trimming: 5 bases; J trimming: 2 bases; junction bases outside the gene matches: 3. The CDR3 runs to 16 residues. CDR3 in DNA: TGTGCCAGCAGCCGTGGGACAGGGGGCAACACCGGGGAGCTGTTTTTT. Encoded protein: CASSRGTGGNTGELFF.

CDR3 sequence: CASSSGGTFEQYF. The CDR3 coding sequence is TGTGCCAGCAGCTCAGGGGGGACTTTCGAGCAGTACTTC. The chain uses TRBV14 and TRBJ2-7, with D possibly matching TRBD1 (7 bases). The CDR3 runs to 13 residues. Germline-derived CDR1 and CDR2 are SGHDN and FVKESK. V was pared by 5 bases and J by 6 bases, with 14 bases between.

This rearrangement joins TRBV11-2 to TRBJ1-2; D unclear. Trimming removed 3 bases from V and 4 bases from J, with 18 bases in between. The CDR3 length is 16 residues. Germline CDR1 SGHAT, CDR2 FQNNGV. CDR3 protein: CASSFSAGNPSYGYTF. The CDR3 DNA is TGTGCCAGCAGCTTCTCCGCAGGCAATCCTTCCTATGGCTACACCTTC.

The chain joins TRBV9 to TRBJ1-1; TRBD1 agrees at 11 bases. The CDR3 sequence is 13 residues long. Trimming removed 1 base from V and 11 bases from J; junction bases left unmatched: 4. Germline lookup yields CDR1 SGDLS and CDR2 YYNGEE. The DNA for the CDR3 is TGTGCCAGCAGCGTACCGGGACAGGGGGTGGCTTTCTTT. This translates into CASSVPGQGVAFF.

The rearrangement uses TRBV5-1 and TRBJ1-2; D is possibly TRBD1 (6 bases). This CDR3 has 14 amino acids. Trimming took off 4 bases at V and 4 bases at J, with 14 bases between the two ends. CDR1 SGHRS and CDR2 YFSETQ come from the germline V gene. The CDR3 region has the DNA TGCGCCAGCAGCCTCAAACAGGGCTCCTATGGCTACACCTTC. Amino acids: CASSLKQGSYGYTF. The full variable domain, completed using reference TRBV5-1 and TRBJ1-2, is KAGVTQTPRYLIKTRGQQVTLSCSPISGHRSVSWYQQTPGQGLQFLFEYFSETQRNKGNFPGRFSGRQFSNSRSEMNVSTLELGDSALYLCASSLKQGSYGYTFGSGTRLTVV.

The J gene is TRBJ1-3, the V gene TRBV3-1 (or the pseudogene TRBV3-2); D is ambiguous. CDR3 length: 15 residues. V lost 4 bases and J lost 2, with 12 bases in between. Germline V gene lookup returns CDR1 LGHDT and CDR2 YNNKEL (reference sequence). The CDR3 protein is CASSLWQATGNTIYF. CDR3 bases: TGTGCCAGCAGCCTCTGGCAGGCGACTGGAAACACCATATATTTT.

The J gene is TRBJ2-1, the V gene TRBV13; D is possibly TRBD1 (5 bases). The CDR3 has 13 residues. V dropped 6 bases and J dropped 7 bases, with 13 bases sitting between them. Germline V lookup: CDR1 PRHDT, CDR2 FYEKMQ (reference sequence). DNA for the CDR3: TGTGCCAGCAGTCCAGGGAAAATTAATGAGCAGTTCTTC. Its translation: CASSPGKINEQFF. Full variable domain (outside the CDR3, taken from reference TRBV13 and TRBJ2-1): AAGVIQSPRHLIKEKRETATLKCYPIPRHDTVYWYQQGPGQDPQFLISFYEKMQSDKGSIPDRFSAQQFSDYHSELNMSSLELGDSALYFCASSPGKINEQFFGPGTRLTVL.

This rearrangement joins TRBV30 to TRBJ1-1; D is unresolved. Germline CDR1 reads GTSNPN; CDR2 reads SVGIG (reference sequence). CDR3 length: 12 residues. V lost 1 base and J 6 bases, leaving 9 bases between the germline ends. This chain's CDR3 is CAWSAGYPEAFF. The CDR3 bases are TGTGCCTGGAGTGCAGGCTACCCTGAAGCTTTCTTT.

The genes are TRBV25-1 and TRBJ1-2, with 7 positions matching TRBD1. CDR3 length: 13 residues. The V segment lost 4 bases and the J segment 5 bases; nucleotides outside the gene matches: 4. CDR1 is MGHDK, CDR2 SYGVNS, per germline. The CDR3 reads CASSVGTAYGYTF. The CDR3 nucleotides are TGTGCCAGCAGTGTCGGGACAGCTTATGGCTACACCTTC.

CDR3 DNA sequence: TGTGCCACCAGTAAAGGGGGCCATAACACCGGGGAGCTGTTTTTT. It specifies CATSKGGHNTGELFF. This rearrangement joins TRBV24-1 to TRBJ2-2; 7 bases map to TRBD1. Trimming cost V 6 bases and J 2 bases; bases outside gene matches: 5. The V gene's germline CDR1 is KGHDR and CDR2 SFDVKD. The CDR3 length is 15 residues.

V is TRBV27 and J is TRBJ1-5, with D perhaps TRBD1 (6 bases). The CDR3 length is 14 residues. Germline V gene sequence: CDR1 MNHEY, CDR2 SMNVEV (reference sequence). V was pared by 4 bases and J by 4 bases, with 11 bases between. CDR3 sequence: CASSYRDTNQPQHF. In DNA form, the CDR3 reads TGTGCCAGCAGTTACCGGGACACAAATCAGCCCCAGCATTTT.

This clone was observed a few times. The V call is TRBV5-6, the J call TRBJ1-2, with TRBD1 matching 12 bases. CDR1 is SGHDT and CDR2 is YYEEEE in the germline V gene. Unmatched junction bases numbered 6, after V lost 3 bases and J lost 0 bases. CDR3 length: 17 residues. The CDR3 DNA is TGTGCCAGCAGCTCCCGGGGACAGGGGGCGCCTAACTATGGCTACACCTTC. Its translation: CASSSRGQGAPNYGYTF.

In DNA, the CDR3 is TGTGCCAGTAGTTCCTTGACAGGGCTTTGGGCAGATACGCAGTATTTT. Translation: CASSSLTGLWADTQYF. The chain carries TRBV19 and TRBJ2-3; TRBD1 matches 7 bases. In germline, CDR1 is LNHDA, CDR2 SQIVND (reference sequence). The J segment lost 4 bases and the V segment lost 5 bases, leaving 12 bases of the junction unmatched. The CDR3 runs 16 residues.

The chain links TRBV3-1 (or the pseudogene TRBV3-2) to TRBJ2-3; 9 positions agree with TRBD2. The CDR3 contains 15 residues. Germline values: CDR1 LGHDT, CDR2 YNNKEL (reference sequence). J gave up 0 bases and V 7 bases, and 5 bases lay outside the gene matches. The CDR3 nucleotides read TGTGCCAGCAAGCCTAGCGGGGTCAGCACAGATACGCAGTATTTT. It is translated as CASKPSGVSTDTQYF.

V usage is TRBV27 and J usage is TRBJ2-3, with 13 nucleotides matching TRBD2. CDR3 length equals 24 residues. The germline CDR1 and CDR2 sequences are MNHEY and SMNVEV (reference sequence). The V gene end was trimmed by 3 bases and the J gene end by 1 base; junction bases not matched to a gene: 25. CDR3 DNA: TGTGCCAGCAGTTTTAATCATACAGGGGCCAGCTCTAAGACTAGCGGGGGGCGCACAGATACGCAGTATTTT. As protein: CASSFNHTGASSKTSGGRTDTQYF.

The CDR3 DNA follows: TGTGCCAGCAGCTTGGGTGGAGGGAGGGAAGAGACCCAGTACTTC. This encodes CASSLGGGREETQYF. The genes are TRBV5-4 and TRBJ2-5; 7 bases fit TRBD2. Trimming cost V 0 bases and J 3 bases; bases outside gene matches: 5. The CDR3 sequence is 15 residues long. From germline, CDR1 is SGHNT and CDR2 YYREEE (reference sequence).

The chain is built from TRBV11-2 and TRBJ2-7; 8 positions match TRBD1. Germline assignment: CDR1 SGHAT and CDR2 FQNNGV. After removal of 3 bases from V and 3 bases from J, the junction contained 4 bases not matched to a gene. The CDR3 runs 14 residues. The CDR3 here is CASSFGQGYYEQYF. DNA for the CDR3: TGTGCCAGCAGCTTTGGACAGGGATACTACGAGCAGTACTTC.